The 2 T cell receptor beta chains below come from one sample, sequenced in a study of metastatic and nonmetastatic thyroid tumors. TCRdb redid the clone calls on the PCR reads using MiXCR. The sample shows over 20,000 clones, approximately 31% of them seen only once. All patients were untreated before thyroid surgery. Sequences were obtained from blood. The receptors were gathered from a female donor with papillary thyroid cancer or a benign thyroid nodule (not recorded which). Some clones in this sample may be carry-over from other donors' samples.

This clone was detected only a few times. V and J are TRBV20-1 and TRBJ2-3; D is uncertain. Germline V CDR1 and CDR2: DFQATT, SNEGSKA (reference sequence). CDR3 length: 15 residues. The DNA for the CDR3 is TGCAGAACCGCTCCGAAGACTCGATTCACAGATACGCAGTATTTT. Translating it yields CRTAPKTRFTDTQYF.

Concerning this clone itself: Given the absence of the conserved phenylalanine or tryptophan at the CDR3 end, a read error is likely. CDR3 DNA: TGTGCCAGCAGTCAACACAAGAACACTGAAGCTTTCCTT. It specifies CASSQHKNTEAFL. This sequence joins TRBV6-1 and TRBJ1-1; D unresolved. CDR1 and CDR2 from the germline V gene are MNHNS and SASEGT. The CDR3 covers 13 residues. The V end was cut by 5 bases, the J end by 1 base, with 8 bases between.